This record looks at one T cell receptor (beta chain) sequence and its context. Enrollment of patients from Seattle took place during active infection, with longitudinal follow-up. This entry is derived from a study of blood T cell repertoires in COVID-19. Study at large: The study drew acute and convalescent COVID-19 samples from the United States, Italy and Spain. In each case, the material was cDNA or gDNA derived from T cells, B-cell-depleted T cells, or PBMCs.

The protocol was immunoSEQ multiplex PCR, while the TCRdb copy is restricted to in-frame clones and leaves out a portion. The sample consists of about 200,000 clones, 75% to 85% of them appearing once. The specimen sequenced was peripheral blood. The sequence was collected from a woman aged 40 to 50 with COVID-19, enrolled during active disease.

Here the CDR3 DNA reads TGTGCCTGGAGTGCCGGGACAGGGGGAACTAATGAAAAACTGTTTTTT. This encodes CAWSAGTGGTNEKLFF. The V gene is TRBV30, the J gene TRBJ1-4, with 11 bases matching TRBD1. The V gene end was trimmed by 1 base and the J gene end by 1 base; junction bases not matched to a gene: 2. Germline V lookup: CDR1 GTSNPN, CDR2 SVGIG (reference sequence). There are 16 residues in the CDR3.